The 4 T cell receptor beta chains below were found in one sample sequenced in a study of blood T cell repertoires in COVID-19 (dated by TCRdb to the early 2020s). Preparation of the library involved the immunoSEQ multiplex PCR assay. The clones in this table, taken by TCRdb from immuneACCESS, are in-frame only. Not every clone is retained; where verified, under half of the shortfall comes from an unresolved V gene, and the cause of the rest is unknown. A total of around 150,000 clones appear in this sample, around 84% of them only once. The ten largest make up roughly 6% of the sample. The sequencing input was PBMCs or T cells enriched from blood (not recorded which). All receptors come from a man between 35 and 55 years old who had recovered from COVID-19.

This chain uses TRBV5-1 with TRBJ2-3; D unclear. The CDR3 loop spans 13 amino acids. Germline CDR1 SGHRS, CDR2 YFSETQ. V lost 7 bases to trimming and J lost 6 bases, with 15 bases between them. The chain's CDR3 is CASRLSSGDTQYF. The DNA for the CDR3 is TGCGCCAGCCGATTGAGCTCCGGGGATACGCAGTATTTT.

This clone is deemed medium-sized. The rearrangement uses TRBV5-1 and TRBJ1-6; TRBD1 agrees at 7 bases. Germline CDR1 SGHRS, CDR2 YFSETQ. This CDR3 comprises 14 residues. V shed 2 bases, J shed 7 bases, and the junction held 3 bases outside the gene matches. The CDR3 DNA is TGCGCCAGCAGCTTTCAGGGGGAAAATTCACCCCTCCACTTT. This sequence encodes CASSFQGENSPLHF.

The chain employs TRBV7-9 and TRBJ2-5; 9 bases agree with TRBD1. Looked up from germline, CDR1 is SEHNR and CDR2 is FQNEAQ (reference sequence). CDR3 length: 15 residues. Trimming cost V 5 bases and J 5 bases; bases outside gene matches: 9. CDR3 nucleotide sequence: TGTGCCAGCAGCCCAAGAGGGACAGGGTTCGAGACCCAGTACTTC. Protein: CASSPRGTGFETQYF. Combining the CDR3 with reference TRBV7-9 and TRBJ2-5 gives the whole variable domain DTGVSQNPRHKITKRGQNVTFRCDPISEHNRLYWYRQTLGQGPEFLTYFQNEAQLEKSRLLSDRFSAERPKGSFSTLEIQRTEQGDSAMYLCASSPRGTGFETQYFGPGTRLLVL.

The sample holds a few counts of this clone. V and J are TRBV19 and TRBJ2-1; 9 nucleotides match TRBD2. V was pared by 7 bases and J by 1 base, with 11 bases of the junction left unmatched. The germline gives CDR1 LNHDA, CDR2 SQIVND (reference sequence). The CDR3 has 17 amino acids. The CDR3 protein is CASTKRDSGGSYNEQFF. CDR3 nucleotides: TGTGCCAGTACCAAAAGGGATAGCGGGGGATCCTACAATGAGCAGTTCTTC.